Listed here are 22 T cell receptor beta chains from one sample, sequenced in a study of CD8+ T cells in alopecia areata. As the sequencing template, cDNA was produced by extracting RNA and reverse transcribing it. The table came from immunoSEQ multiplex PCR; TCRdb's copy has only in-frame clones and leaves some out. The sample holds about 160,000 clones; around three fifths are singletons and the top ten take approximately 14%. Treatment described: oral pan-JAK inhibitor, 5-10 mg twice daily. The sequenced sample was CD4+ T cells sorted from blood, obtained at week 24, from a patient treated with tofacitinib. The source of these receptors is a human donor with alopecia areata.

The genes are TRBV10-3 and TRBJ1-2, with D perhaps TRBD1 (5 bases). The CDR3 is 17 amino acids. CDR1 is ENHRY and CDR2 is SYGVKD in the germline V gene. V shed 8 bases and J shed 0 bases, with 22 bases lying between them. The CDR3 bases are TGTGCCATCGGTAGTGAACTCAAGGGGATAACTAACTATGGCTACACCTTC. Its translation: CAIGSELKGITNYGYTF.

The rearrangement links TRBV9 to TRBJ1-1; D call uncertain. CDR3 length: 12 amino acids. The V gene's germline CDR1 is SGDLS and CDR2 YYNGEE. V lost 5 bases to trimming and J lost 1 base, with 6 bases between them. The chain's CDR3 is CASRSPNTEAFF. The CDR3 region has the DNA TGTGCCAGCAGGTCCCCGAACACTGAAGCTTTCTTT.

The CDR3 here is CASSLDANTDTQYF. The CDR3 DNA reads TGTGCCAGCAGCTTAGACGCCAACACAGATACGCAGTATTTT. The chain recombines TRBV7-9 with TRBJ2-3; D call uncertain. V was clipped by 1 base and J by 2 bases, with 7 bases between them. Germline V gene sequence: CDR1 SEHNR, CDR2 FQNEAQ (reference sequence). This CDR3 is built from 14 residues. The full variable domain, its missing parts supplied by reference TRBV7-9 and TRBJ2-3, is DTGVSQNPRHKITKRGQNVTFRCDPISEHNRLYWYRQTLGQGPEFLTYFQNEAQLEKSRLLSDRFSAERPKGSFSTLEIQRTEQGDSAMYLCASSLDANTDTQYFGPGTRLTVL.

This clone was observed a few times. This rearrangement joins TRBV7-3 to TRBJ1-6; a weak D match, TRBD1 (5 bases). This CDR3 has 14 residues. With 2 bases removed from V and 7 bases from J, the gap between germline ends came to 9 bases. Germline lookup yields CDR1 SGHTA and CDR2 FQGTGA. The CDR3 DNA sequence: TGTGCCAGCAGCTTAGCAGGGCGGAATTCACCCCTCCACTTT. Its protein product is CASSLAGRNSPLHF.

This clone was detected only a few times. The V call is TRBV5-1, the J call TRBJ2-5; possibly TRBD1 for D (6 bases). The CDR3 is made up of 16 amino acids. Trimming stripped 3 bases from V and 0 bases from J, with 15 bases between. The germline V gene has CDR1 SGHRS and CDR2 YFSETQ. Here the CDR3 reads CASSSRGGSHQETQYF. The CDR3 DNA follows: TGCGCCAGCAGCTCTCGAGGGGGATCTCACCAAGAGACCCAGTACTTC.

The V gene is TRBV19, the J gene TRBJ1-5; D not resolved. This CDR3 is 13 amino acids long. Trimming took off 1 base at V and 11 bases at J, with 12 bases between the two ends. CDR1 and CDR2 from the germline V gene are LNHDA and SQIVND (reference sequence). The CDR3 DNA reads TGTGCCAGTAGTATAGGGGGATTGAGGGCCCAGCATTTT. Translating it yields CASSIGGLRAQHF.

This chain joins TRBV15 and TRBJ2-1, with D possibly called TRBD1 or TRBD2 (6 bases each). This CDR3 has 14 amino acids. The V gene's germline CDR1 is LNHNV and CDR2 YYDKDF (reference sequence). Deletions cut 6 bases from V and 2 bases from J, with 11 bases between. Written as DNA, the CDR3 is TGTGCCACCAGTCCGGGGGCCCCCTACAATGAGCAGTTCTTC. It encodes CATSPGAPYNEQFF.

This clone was detected only a few times. The gene calls are TRBV29-1 and TRBJ2-1, with 12 positions matching TRBD2. V gave up 4 bases and J gave up 0 bases; unmatched junction bases: 4. The CDR3 spans 16 residues. The germline V gene has CDR1 SQVTM and CDR2 ANQGSEA. Written as DNA, the CDR3 is TGCAGCGTTGGTACTAGCGGGGGGCTCTCCTACAATGAGCAGTTCTTC. Protein product: CSVGTSGGLSYNEQFF.

The CDR3 nucleotides read TGCAGCGCTACCACTGAGCGAGGGACTGAAGCTTTCTTT. This encodes CSATTERGTEAFF. V and J are TRBV29-1 and TRBJ1-1; D is ambiguous. The CDR3 sequence is 13 residues long. V was clipped by 7 bases and J by 5 bases, with 17 bases between them. Per germline, CDR1 SQVTM and CDR2 ANQGSEA. Variable domain in full (rest from reference TRBV29-1 and TRBJ1-1): SAVISQKPSRDICQRGTSLTIQCQVDSQVTMMFWYRQQPGQSLTLIATANQGSEATYESGFVIDKFPISRPNLTFSTLTVSNMSPEDSSIYLCSATTERGTEAFFGQGTRLTVV.

This clone was observed a handful of times. The J gene is TRBJ1-1, the V gene TRBV18; D unresolved. Trimming removed 2 bases from V and 5 bases from J, with 12 bases in between. Germline assignment: CDR1 KGHSH and CDR2 LQKENI. The CDR3 is 14 amino acids. The CDR3 DNA reads TGTGCCAGCTCACCAAACCGGGGTTATACTGAAGCTTTCTTT. Translating it yields CASSPNRGYTEAFF.

The V gene is TRBV19, the J gene TRBJ1-4; 7 bases align to TRBD1. Per germline, CDR1 LNHDA and CDR2 SQIVND (reference sequence). V lost 1 base, J lost 9 bases, and 5 bases stayed unmatched. This CDR3 has 14 residues. In DNA, the CDR3 is TGTGCCAGTAGTATAGGACAGGGACGGAAAAAACTGTTTTTT. Its translation: CASSIGQGRKKLFF.

The V gene is TRBV15, the J gene TRBJ1-6, with D maybe TRBD1 (6 bases). This CDR3 contains 16 residues. CDR1 LNHNV and CDR2 YYDKDF come from the germline V gene (reference sequence). Trimming removed 3 bases from V and 7 bases from J, with 16 bases in between. CDR3: CATSSKRAGANSPLHF. The DNA of the CDR3 is TGTGCCACCAGCAGCAAAAGGGCAGGGGCAAATTCACCCCTCCACTTT.

The J gene is TRBJ2-5, the V gene TRBV7-7; 9 bases are shared with TRBD1. CDR1 is SSHAT and CDR2 is FNYEAQ in the germline V gene (reference sequence). Trimming at V came to 2 bases and at J to 7 bases, leaving 8 bases not matched to a gene. This CDR3 comprises 15 residues. This CDR3 reads CASSLTTGQGGTQYF. The CDR3 nucleotides are TGTGCCAGCAGCTTAACCACGGGACAGGGTGGGACCCAGTACTTC.

The rearrangement uses TRBV30 and TRBJ2-1; 11 bases align to TRBD2. The germline V gene has CDR1 GTSNPN and CDR2 SVGIG (reference sequence). The CDR3 runs 18 residues. V gave up 0 bases and J gave up 0 bases; unmatched junction bases: 7. The CDR3 spells CAWSVQLAGVLSYNEQFF. The CDR3 nucleotides read TGTGCCTGGAGTGTACAACTAGCGGGGGTTCTCTCCTACAATGAGCAGTTCTTC.

In the case of this clone: This sample includes further DNA sequences coding for the same CDR3. The chain has TRBV20-1 and TRBJ2-5; D is unresolved. From germline, CDR1 is DFQATT and CDR2 SNEGSKA (reference sequence). This CDR3 is 11 amino acids long. V was clipped by 2 bases and J by 4 bases, with 5 bases between them. The CDR3 here is CSARWGETQYF. DNA of the CDR3: TGCAGTGCTAGATGGGGAGAGACCCAGTACTTC.

V gene TRBV2 combines with J gene TRBJ1-2; no reliable D call. This CDR3 comprises 13 residues. Germline CDR1 SNHLY, CDR2 FYNNEI. V was trimmed by 6 bases and J by 7 bases, leaving 15 bases between them. The CDR3, as DNA: TGTGCCAGCAGCGAGAGTACACGGGGTGGCTACACCTTC. Residues: CASSESTRGGYTF.

The rearrangement uses TRBV7-9 and TRBJ1-1; D unclear. Germline CDR1 reads SEHNR; CDR2 reads FQNEAQ (reference sequence). Trimming took off 0 bases at V and 4 bases at J, with 9 bases between the two ends. The CDR3 runs to 14 residues. CDR3 sequence (DNA): TGTGCCAGCAGCTTAGCAGGACGGGTCACTGAAGCTTTCTTT. It is translated as CASSLAGRVTEAFF.

In its sample, this clone was seen once. The rearrangement links TRBV6-5 to TRBJ1-5, with D possibly being TRBD1 (5 bases). This CDR3 contains 13 residues. The germline V gene has CDR1 MNHEY and CDR2 SVGAGI. Trimming left V 6 bases short and J 7 bases short, with 13 bases between. The CDR3 protein is CASRLQGGQPQHF. CDR3 DNA sequence: TGTGCCAGCAGACTTCAGGGAGGGCAGCCCCAGCATTTT.

The rearrangement links TRBV5-1 to TRBJ1-2, with D possibly TRBD1 on 6 matching bases. The CDR3 consists of 14 residues. Germline CDR1 SGHRS, CDR2 YFSETQ. V was clipped by 2 bases and J by 6 bases, with 14 bases between them. The CDR3 nucleotides read TGCGCCAGCAGCTTACAGGGCGACTTCGATGGCTACACCTTC. This gives the protein CASSLQGDFDGYTF. The full variable domain, in which reference TRBV5-1 and TRBJ1-2 provide the parts outside the CDR3, is KAGVTQTPRYLIKTRGQQVTLSCSPISGHRSVSWYQQTPGQGLQFLFEYFSETQRNKGNFPGRFSGRQFSNSRSEMNVSTLELGDSALYLCASSLQGDFDGYTFGSGTRLTVV.

The chain couples TRBV5-1 to TRBJ1-6; possible D gene TRBD1, 5 bases. Trimming cost V 7 bases and J 7 bases, with 15 bases left between them. CDR1 is SGHRS and CDR2 is YFSETQ in the germline V gene. This CDR3 comprises 14 residues. The CDR3 protein is CASGTGAGNSPLHF. The CDR3 nucleotides read TGCGCCAGCGGCACAGGCGCTGGAAATTCACCCCTCCACTTT. The full variable domain, rest sourced from reference TRBV5-1 and TRBJ1-6, is KAGVTQTPRYLIKTRGQQVTLSCSPISGHRSVSWYQQTPGQGLQFLFEYFSETQRNKGNFPGRFSGRQFSNSRSEMNVSTLELGDSALYLCASGTGAGNSPLHFGNGTRLTVT.

This clone was detected a few times. This chain joins TRBV30 and TRBJ1-2, with a tentative D call TRBD1 (5 bases). This CDR3 contains 14 residues. V lost 1 base, J lost 8 bases, and 17 bases lay in between. The germline gives CDR1 GTSNPN, CDR2 SVGIG (reference sequence). CDR3 nucleotide sequence: TGTGCCTGGAGTGGACAGTCAATCTCCAGGGGCTACACCTTC. Encoded protein: CAWSGQSISRGYTF.

J is TRBJ2-1 and V is TRBV30, with D perhaps TRBD2 (5 bases). The ends were cut back, 0 bases at V and 10 bases at J, with 7 bases in the middle. There are 11 residues in the CDR3. CDR1 and CDR2 from the germline V gene are GTSNPN and SVGIG (reference sequence). CDR3 residues: CAWSVLVEQFF. DNA for the CDR3: TGTGCCTGGAGTGTACTAGTGGAGCAGTTCTTC.